This T cell receptor (beta chain) was identified in a study of identical twins. Findings and limits, study-wide: Within monozygotic twins, out-of-frame TCR alpha sharing was underestimated by the models. Weaker excess twin sharing was seen among beta out-of-frame sequences.

A universal primer site came from template switching; cDNA carried unique molecular identifiers. TCRdb ran MiXCR on the 5' RACE reads and lists one entry per CDR3 protein. The table includes around 250,000 distinct CDR3 sequences, around 8.3% detected once. This clonotype occurred a few times. Its cognate antigen is unknown. In addition, the sample was reused for a study of yellow fever vaccine responses in identical twins. That source notes: Twins reportedly had a vaccine T cell response that seemed partly convergent, partly personalized.

The sample was CD8+ T cells sorted from blood. This sequence originates from a woman aged 18-29 years in good health.

Here the CDR3 DNA reads TGTGCCAGCAGCCCTGGGACCGTAAAAAGGGAGACCCAGTACTTC. Translating it yields CASSPGTVKRETQYF. The chain combines TRBV3-1 with TRBJ2-5; D may match TRBD1 or TRBD2 (5 bases each). The germline V gene encodes CDR1 LGHDT and CDR2 YNNKEL (reference sequence). V was pared by 4 bases and J by 5 bases, with 17 bases between. The length of the CDR3 is 15 residues.